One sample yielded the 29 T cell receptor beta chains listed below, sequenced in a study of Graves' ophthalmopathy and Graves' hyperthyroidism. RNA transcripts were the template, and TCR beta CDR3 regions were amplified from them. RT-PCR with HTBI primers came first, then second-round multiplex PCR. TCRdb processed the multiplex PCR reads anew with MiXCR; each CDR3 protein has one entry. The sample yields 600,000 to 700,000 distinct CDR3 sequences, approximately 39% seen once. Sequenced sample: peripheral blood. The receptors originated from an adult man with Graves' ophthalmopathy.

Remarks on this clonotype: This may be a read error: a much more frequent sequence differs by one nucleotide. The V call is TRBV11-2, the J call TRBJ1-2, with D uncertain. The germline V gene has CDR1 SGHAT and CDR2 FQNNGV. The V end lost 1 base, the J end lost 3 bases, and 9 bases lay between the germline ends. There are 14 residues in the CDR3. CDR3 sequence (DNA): TGTGCCAGCAGCTTAGGAGGGATGCACTATGGCTACACCTTC. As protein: CASSLGGMHYGYTF.

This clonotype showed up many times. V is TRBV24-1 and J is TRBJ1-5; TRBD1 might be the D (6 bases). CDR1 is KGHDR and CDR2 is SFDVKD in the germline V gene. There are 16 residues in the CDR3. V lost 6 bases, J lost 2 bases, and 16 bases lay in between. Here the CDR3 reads CATSRSQGLGNQPQHF. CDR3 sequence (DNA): TGTGCCACCAGTAGGTCTCAGGGGCTTGGCAATCAGCCCCAGCATTTT.

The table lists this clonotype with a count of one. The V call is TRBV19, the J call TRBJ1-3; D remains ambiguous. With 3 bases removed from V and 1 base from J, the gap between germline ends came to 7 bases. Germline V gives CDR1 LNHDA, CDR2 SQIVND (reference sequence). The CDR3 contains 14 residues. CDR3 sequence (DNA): TGTGCCAGTAGTATGGGGTTTTCTGGAAACACCATATATTTT. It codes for CASSMGFSGNTIYF.

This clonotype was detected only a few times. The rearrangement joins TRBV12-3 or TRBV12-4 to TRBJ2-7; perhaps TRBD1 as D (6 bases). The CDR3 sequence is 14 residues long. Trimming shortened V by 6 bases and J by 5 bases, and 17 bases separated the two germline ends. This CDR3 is CASSLQQGFHEQYF. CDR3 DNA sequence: TGTGCCAGCAGCCTCCAGCAGGGGTTCCACGAGCAGTACTTC.

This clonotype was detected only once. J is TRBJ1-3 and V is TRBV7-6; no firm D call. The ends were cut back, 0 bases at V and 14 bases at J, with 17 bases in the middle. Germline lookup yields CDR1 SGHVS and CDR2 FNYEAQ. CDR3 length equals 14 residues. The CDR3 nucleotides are TGTGCCAGCAGCTTAGCTCCCCCTGGAAATACCGTATATTTT. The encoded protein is CASSLAPPGNTVYF.

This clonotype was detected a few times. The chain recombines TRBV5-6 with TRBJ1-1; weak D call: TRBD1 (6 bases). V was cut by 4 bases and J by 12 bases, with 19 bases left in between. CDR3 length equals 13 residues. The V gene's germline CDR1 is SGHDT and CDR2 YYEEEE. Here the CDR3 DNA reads TGTGCCAGCAGCACGACGGGGGGCGGGAGGACTTTCTTT. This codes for CASSTTGGGRTFF.

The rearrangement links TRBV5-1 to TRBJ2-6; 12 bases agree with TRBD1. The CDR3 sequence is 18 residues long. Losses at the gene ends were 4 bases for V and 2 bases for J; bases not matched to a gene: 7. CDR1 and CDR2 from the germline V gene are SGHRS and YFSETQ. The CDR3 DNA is TGCGCCAGCAGCGCGACCGGGACAGGGGGCGCTGGGGCCAACGTCCTGACTTTC. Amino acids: CASSATGTGGAGANVLTF.

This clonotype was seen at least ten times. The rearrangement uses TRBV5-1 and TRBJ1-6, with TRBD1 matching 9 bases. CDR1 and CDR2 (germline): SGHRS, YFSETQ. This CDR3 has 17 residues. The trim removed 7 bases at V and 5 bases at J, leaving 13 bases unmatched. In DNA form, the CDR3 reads TGCGCCAGCCAACTCGGGGACAGGGAGAATCATAATTCACCCCTCCACTTT. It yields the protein CASQLGDRENHNSPLHF.

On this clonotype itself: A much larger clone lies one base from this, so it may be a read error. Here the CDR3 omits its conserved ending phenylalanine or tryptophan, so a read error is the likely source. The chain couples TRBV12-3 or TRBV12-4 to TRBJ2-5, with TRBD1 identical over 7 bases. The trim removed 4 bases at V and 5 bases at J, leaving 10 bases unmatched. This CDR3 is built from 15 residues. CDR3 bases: TGTGCCAGCAGTTGGGACAGAGCTACCCAGGAGACCCAGTACGTC. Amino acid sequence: CASSWDRATQETQYV.

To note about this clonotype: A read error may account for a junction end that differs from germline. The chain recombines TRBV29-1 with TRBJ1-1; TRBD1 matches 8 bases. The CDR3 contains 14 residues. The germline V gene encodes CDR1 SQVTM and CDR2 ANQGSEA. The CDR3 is CSKDRDIMNTEAFF. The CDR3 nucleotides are TGCAGCAAGGACAGGGATATTATGAACACCGAAGCTTTCTTT.

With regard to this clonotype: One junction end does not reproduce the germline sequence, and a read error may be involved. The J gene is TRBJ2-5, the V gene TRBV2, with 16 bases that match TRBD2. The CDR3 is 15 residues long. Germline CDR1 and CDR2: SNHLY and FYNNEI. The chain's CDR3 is CASVLGLAGGGTRYF. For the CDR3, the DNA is TGTGCCAGCGTCCTGGGACTAGCGGGGGGGGGGACCCGGTACTTC.

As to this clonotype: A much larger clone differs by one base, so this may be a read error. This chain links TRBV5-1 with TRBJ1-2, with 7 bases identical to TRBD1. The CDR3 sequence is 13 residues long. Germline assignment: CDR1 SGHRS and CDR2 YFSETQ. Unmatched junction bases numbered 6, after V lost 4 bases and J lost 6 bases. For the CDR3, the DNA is TGCGCCAGCAGCAACGACAGGGCCGATGGCTACACCTTC. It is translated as CASSNDRADGYTF.

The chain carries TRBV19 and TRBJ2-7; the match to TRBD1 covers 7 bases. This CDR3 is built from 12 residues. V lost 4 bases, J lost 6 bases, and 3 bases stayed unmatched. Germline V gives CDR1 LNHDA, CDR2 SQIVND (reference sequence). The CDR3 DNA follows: TGTGCCAGTAGTACCCAGGGGGTCGAGCAGTACTTC. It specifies CASSTQGVEQYF.

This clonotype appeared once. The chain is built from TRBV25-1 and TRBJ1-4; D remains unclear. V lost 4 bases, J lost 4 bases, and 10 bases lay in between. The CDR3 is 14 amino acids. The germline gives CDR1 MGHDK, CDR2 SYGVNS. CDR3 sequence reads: CASSGPADNEKLFF. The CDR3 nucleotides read TGTGCCAGCAGTGGGCCAGCCGATAATGAAAAACTGTTTTTT.

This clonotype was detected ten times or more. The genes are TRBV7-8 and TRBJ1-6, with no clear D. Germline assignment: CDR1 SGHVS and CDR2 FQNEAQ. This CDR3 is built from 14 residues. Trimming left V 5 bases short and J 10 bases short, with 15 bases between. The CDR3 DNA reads TGTGCCAGCAGCCCAGCCCTGTCCCTCTCACCCCTCCACTTT. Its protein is CASSPALSLSPLHF.

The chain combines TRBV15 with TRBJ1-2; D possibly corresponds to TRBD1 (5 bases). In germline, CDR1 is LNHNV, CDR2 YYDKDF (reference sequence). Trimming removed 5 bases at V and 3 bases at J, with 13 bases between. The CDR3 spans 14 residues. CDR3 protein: CATSAQGNHYGYTF. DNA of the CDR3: TGTGCCACCAGCGCGCAGGGAAATCACTATGGCTACACCTTC. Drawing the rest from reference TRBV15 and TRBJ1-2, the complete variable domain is DAMVIQNPRYQVTQFGKPVTLSCSQTLNHNVMYWYQQKSSQAPKLLFHYYDKDFNNEADTPDNFQSRRPNTSFCFLDIRSPGLGDTAMYLCATSAQGNHYGYTFGSGTRLTVV.

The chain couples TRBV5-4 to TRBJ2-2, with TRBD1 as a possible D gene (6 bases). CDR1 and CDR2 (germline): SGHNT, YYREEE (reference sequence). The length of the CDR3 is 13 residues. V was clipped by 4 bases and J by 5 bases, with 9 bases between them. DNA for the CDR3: TGTGCCAGCAGCCGGACAGTTACCGGGGAGCTGTTTTTT. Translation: CASSRTVTGELFF.

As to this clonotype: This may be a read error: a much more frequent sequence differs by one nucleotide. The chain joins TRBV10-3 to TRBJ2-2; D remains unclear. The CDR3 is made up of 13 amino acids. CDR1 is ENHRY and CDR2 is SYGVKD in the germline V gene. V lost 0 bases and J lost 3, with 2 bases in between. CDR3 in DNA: TGTGCCATCAGTGAGTCGGACACCGGGGAGCTGTTTTTT. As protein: CAISESDTGELFF.

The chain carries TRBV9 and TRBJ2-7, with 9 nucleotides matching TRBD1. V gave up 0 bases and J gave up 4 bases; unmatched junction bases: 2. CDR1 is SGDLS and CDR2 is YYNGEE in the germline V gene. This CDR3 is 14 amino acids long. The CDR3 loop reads CASSVAGTGYEQYF. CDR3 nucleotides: TGTGCCAGCAGCGTAGCTGGGACAGGGTACGAGCAGTACTTC.

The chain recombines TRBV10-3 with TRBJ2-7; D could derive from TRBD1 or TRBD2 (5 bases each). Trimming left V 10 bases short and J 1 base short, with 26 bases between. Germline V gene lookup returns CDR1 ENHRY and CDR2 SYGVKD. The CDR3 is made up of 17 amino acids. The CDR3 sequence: CASSLASDGTGSYEQYF. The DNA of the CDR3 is TGTGCCAGCAGCCTTGCTTCTGACGGGACGGGTTCCTACGAGCAGTACTTC.

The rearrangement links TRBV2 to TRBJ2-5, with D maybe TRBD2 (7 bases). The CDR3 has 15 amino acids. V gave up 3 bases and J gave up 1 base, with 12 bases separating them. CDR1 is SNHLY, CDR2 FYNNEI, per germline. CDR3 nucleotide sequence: TGTGCCAGCAGTGATGGGGGCGGGAGCCAAGAGACCCAGTACTTC. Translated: CASSDGGGSQETQYF.

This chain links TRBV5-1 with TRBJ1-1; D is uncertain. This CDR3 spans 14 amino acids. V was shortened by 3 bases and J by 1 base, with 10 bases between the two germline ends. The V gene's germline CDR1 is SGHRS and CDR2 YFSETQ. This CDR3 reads CASSWGTRNTEAFF. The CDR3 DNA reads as TGCGCCAGCAGCTGGGGAACCAGGAACACTGAAGCTTTCTTT.

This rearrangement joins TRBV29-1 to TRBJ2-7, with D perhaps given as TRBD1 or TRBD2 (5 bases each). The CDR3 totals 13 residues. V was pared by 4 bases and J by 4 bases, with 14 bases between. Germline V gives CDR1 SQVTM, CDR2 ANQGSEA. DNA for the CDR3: TGCAGCGTTGCTCAGGGACGTGGTTACGAGCAGTACTTC. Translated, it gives CSVAQGRGYEQYF.

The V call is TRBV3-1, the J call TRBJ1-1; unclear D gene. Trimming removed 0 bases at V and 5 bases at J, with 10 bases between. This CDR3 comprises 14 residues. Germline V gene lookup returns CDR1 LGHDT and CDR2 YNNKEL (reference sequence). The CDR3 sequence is CASSQDQVGTEAFF. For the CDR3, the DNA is TGTGCCAGCAGCCAAGATCAGGTGGGGACTGAAGCTTTCTTT.

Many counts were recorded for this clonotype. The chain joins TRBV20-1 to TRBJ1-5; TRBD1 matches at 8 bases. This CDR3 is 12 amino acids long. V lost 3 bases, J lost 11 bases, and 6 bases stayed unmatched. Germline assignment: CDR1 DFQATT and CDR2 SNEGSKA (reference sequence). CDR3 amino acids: CSASEETGAQHF. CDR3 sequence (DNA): TGCAGTGCTAGCGAAGAGACAGGGGCCCAGCATTTT.

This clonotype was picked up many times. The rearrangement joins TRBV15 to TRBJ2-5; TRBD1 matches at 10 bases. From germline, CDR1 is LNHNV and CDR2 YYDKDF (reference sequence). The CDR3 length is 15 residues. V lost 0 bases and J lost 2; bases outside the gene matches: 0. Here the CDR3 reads CATSREDRGQETQYF. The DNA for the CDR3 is TGTGCCACCAGCAGAGAGGACAGGGGGCAAGAGACCCAGTACTTC.

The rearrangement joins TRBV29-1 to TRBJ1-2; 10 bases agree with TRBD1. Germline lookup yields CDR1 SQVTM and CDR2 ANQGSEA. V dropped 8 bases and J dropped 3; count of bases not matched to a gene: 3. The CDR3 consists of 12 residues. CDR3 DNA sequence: TGCAGCTTCGGGACAGGGGACTATGGCTACACCTTC. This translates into CSFGTGDYGYTF.

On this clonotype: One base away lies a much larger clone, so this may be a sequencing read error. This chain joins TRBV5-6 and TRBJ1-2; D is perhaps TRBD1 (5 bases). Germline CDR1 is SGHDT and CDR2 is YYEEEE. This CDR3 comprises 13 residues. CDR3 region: CTSSLRRGGGYTF. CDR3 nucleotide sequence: TGTACCAGCAGCTTGAGGCGCGGGGGTGGCTACACCTTC. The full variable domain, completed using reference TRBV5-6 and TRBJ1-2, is DAGVTQSPTHLIKTRGQQVTLRCSPKSGHDTVSWYQQALGQGPQFIFQYYEEEERQRGNFPDRFSGHQFPNYSSELNVNALLLGDSALYLCTSSLRRGGGYTFGSGTRLTVV.

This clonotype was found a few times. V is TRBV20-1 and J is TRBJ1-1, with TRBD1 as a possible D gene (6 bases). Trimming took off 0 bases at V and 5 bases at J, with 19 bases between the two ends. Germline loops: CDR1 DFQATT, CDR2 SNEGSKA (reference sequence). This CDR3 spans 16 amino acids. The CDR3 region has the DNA TGCAGTGCTAGAGATTTGCGGGGGGCGCGGGTAACTGAAGCTTTCTTT. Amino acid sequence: CSARDLRGARVTEAFF.